This T cell receptor (beta chain) originates from a study of cytomegalovirus exposure and HLA in healthy donors. In the PCR, 60 Vbeta and 13 Jbeta primers were used. Sequencing used immunoSEQ multiplex PCR; TCRdb keeps in-frame clones, though not all of them. Here the sample spans some 140,000 clones, 60% to 80% being singletons. General observations from the study: A prior analysis recorded that most TCR beta V segments were productive about 87% or about 30% of the time.

Germline values: CDR1 SGHNT, CDR2 YYREEE (reference sequence). Between the trimmed V and J ends, which lost 3 bases and 4 bases, there was a span of 13 bases. This CDR3 is 14 amino acids long. To note about this clone: Its antigen is currently unknown.

This clonotype was obtained from a man over 45 in good health and CMV-seropositive. Sequenced input: PBMCs. The chain links TRBV5-4 to TRBJ1-1; TRBD1 is a possible D gene (5 bases). The CDR3 is CASSSGGGPTEAFF. As DNA, the CDR3 is TGTGCCAGCAGCTCCGGGGGGGGTCCCACTGAAGCTTTCTTT.